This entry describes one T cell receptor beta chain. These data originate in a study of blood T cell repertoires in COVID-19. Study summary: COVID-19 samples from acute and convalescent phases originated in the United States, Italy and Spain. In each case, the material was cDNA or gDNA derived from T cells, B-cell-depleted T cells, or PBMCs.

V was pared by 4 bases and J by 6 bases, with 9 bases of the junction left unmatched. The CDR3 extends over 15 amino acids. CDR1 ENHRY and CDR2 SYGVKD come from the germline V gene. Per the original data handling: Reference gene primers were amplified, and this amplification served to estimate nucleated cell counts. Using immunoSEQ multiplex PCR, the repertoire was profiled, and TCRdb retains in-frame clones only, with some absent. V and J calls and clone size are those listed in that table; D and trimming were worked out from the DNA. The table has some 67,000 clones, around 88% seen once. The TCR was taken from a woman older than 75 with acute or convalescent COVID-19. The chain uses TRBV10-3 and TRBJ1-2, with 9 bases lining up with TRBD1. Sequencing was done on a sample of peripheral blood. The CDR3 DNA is TGTGCCATCAGTGGTACAGGGGGCAAGACAAATGGCTACACCTTC. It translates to CAISGTGGKTNGYTF.